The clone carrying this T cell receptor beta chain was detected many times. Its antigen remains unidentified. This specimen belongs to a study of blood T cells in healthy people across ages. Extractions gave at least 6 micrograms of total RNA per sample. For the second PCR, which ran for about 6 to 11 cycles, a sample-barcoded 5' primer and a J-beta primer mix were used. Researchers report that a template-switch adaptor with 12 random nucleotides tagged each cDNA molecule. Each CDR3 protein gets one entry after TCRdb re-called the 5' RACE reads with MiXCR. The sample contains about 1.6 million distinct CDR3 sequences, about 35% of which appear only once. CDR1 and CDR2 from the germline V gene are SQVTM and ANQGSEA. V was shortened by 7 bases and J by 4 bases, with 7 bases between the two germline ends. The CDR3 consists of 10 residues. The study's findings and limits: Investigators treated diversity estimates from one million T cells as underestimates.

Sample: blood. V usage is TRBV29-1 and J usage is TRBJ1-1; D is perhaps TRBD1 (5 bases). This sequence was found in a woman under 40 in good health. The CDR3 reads CSGGGTEAFF. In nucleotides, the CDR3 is TGCAGCGGGGGGGGCACTGAAGCTTTCTTT.